This entry describes one TCR beta chain. The sample originates from a study of control samples from healthy donors and cancer patients. The table came from immunoSEQ multiplex PCR; TCRdb's copy has only in-frame clones and leaves some out. The sample has 150,000 to 160,000 clones; more than 85% are singletons. V was clipped by 9 bases and J by 5 bases; unmatched bases: 14. Germline V gene lookup returns CDR1 SGHDT and CDR2 YYEEEE. The CDR3 spans 15 residues. This chain connects TRBV5-6 to TRBJ1-2, with TRBD1 matching over 9 bases. The sample was blood. This receptor was obtained from a middle-aged man in good health. CDR3 DNA: TGTGCCACGCGTCCCGGGACAGGGACCCGGTATGGCTACACCTTC. It encodes CATRPGTGTRYGYTF.